Sequencing of this TCR beta chain was carried out in a study of cytomegalovirus exposure and HLA in healthy donors. CDR3 length: 14 amino acids. V dropped 3 bases and J dropped 3; count of bases not matched to a gene: 5. The germline CDR1 and CDR2 sequences are LNHNV and YYDKDF (reference sequence). Amplification used 60 Vbeta primers and 13 Jbeta primers. TCRdb keeps only in-frame clones here, not all; method: immunoSEQ multiplex PCR. Seen here are 95,000 to 100,000 clones, 75% observed once, and the top ten hold around 9.3%. Sequencing input: PBMCs. This clonotype originated in a man aged 50-59 years in good health and CMV-seronegative. This chain connects TRBV15 to TRBJ2-7, with TRBD1 matching over 7 bases. Here the CDR3 DNA reads TGTGCCACCAGCAGGGGAACAGGGGTCTACGAGCAGTACTTC. Its protein is CATSRGTGVYEQYF.